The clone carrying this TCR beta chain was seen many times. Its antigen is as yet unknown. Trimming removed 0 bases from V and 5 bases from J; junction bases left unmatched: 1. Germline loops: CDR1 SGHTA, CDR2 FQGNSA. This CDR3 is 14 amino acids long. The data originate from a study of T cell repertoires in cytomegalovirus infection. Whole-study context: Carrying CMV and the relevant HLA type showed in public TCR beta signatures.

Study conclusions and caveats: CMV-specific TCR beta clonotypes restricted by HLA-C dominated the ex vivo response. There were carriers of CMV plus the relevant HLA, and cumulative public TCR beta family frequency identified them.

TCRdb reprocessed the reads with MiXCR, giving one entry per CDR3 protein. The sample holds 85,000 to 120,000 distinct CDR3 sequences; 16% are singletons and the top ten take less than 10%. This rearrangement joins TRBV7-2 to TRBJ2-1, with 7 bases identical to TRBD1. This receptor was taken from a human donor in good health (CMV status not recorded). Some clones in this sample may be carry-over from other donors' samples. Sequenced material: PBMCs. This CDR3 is CASSLAGQNNEQFF. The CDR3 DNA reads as TGTGCCAGCAGCTTAGCGGGACAGAACAATGAGCAGTTCTTC.